A selection of T cell receptor beta chains follows, all from one sample in a study of control samples from healthy donors and cancer patients. Repertoires were generated with immunoSEQ multiplex PCR, while TCRdb's copy carries only in-frame clones and drops some. Here the sample spans about 110,000 clones, around four fifths being singletons. Sequencing was carried out using blood. The receptors here all came from a man aged 18 to 30 in good health. Each CDR3 is given with its conserved first and last residue. D genes are given only for firm matches. Rows may omit the clone size; those that give it use once, few, many or a size class.

TRBV4-3	-	-	TRBJ2-3	CASSQAIRGRTDTQYF	TGCGCCAGCAGCCAAGCGATCAGGGGGAGGACAGATACGCAGTATTTT
TRBV6-2/TRBV6-3	many	TRBD2	TRBJ2-7	CASSYSGAGGNEQYF	TGTGCCAGCAGTTACTCCGGAGCGGGGGGCAACGAGCAGTACTTC
TRBV5-1	-	-	TRBJ2-2	CASSLVPDNIGELFF	TGCGCCAGCAGCTTGGTTCCAGACAACATCGGGGAGCTGTTTTTT
TRBV30	-	-	TRBJ2-7	CAWRGRGGYEQYF	TGTGCCTGGAGGGGCAGGGGGGGTTACGAGCAGTACTTC
TRBV2	few	-	TRBJ2-1	CASSPTRGYNEQFF	TGTGCCAGCAGTCCCACACGGGGCTACAATGAGCAGTTCTTC
TRBV6-2/TRBV6-3	-	TRBD1	TRBJ2-1	CASSLEGQGYNEQFF	TGTGCCAGCAGCCTCGAGGGACAGGGGTACAATGAGCAGTTCTTC
TRBV7-9	-	TRBD2	TRBJ2-3	CASSLALAGADTQYF	TGTGCCAGCAGCTTAGCCCTAGCGGGTGCAGATACGCAGTATTTT
TRBV4-1	-	-	TRBJ2-7	CASSTAPPLGEQYF	TGCGCCAGCAGCACTGCCCCCCCCCTGGGAGAGCAGTACTTC
TRBV5-6	-	-	TRBJ1-1	CASSLRPRMNTEAFF	TGTGCCAGCAGCCTAAGACCTCGGATGAACACTGAAGCTTTCTTT
TRBV2	-	TRBD1	TRBJ2-3	CASSGIRGQGPHTQYF	TGTGCCAGCAGTGGTATTCGGGGACAGGGCCCCCATACGCAGTATTTT
TRBV19	few	-	TRBJ1-5	CASSRDRSNSNQPQHF	TGTGCCAGTAGTAGAGACAGATCAAATAGCAATCAGCCCCAGCATTTT
TRBV15	-	-	TRBJ2-1	CATSRDAGLRSGNEQFF	TGTGCCACCAGCAGGGACGCGGGACTCCGCTCTGGCAATGAGCAGTTCTTC
TRBV7-2	-	TRBD2	TRBJ2-1	CASSLASGVYNEQFF	TGTGCCAGCAGCTTAGCTAGCGGGGTCTACAATGAGCAGTTCTTC
TRBV6-2/TRBV6-3	-	-	TRBJ2-7	CASSWDNYEQYF	TGTGCCAGCAGTTGGGACAACTACGAGCAGTACTTC
TRBV18	-	-	TRBJ1-1	CASSPGLNTEAFF	TGTGCCAGCTCACCAGGGTTGAACACTGAAGCTTTCTTT
TRBV7-2	-	-	TRBJ2-3	CASRDNPWSRTSTDTQYF	TGTGCCAGCAGAGATAACCCTTGGTCCCGAACTAGCACAGATACGCAGTATTTT
TRBV3-1/TRBV3-2	-	TRBD2	TRBJ2-3	CASSQGRGGPSTDTQYF	TGTGCCAGCAGCCAGGGGCGGGGGGGACCCAGCACAGATACGCAGTATTTT
TRBV7-6	-	-	TRBJ1-1	CASSLAKGFNTEAFF	TGTGCCAGCAGCTTAGCGAAGGGGTTCAACACTGAAGCTTTCTTT
TRBV27	-	-	TRBJ2-7	CASRKTGIYEQYF	TGTGCCAGCAGAAAAACAGGGATCTACGAGCAGTACTTC
TRBV11-2	once	-	TRBJ1-5	CASSLEASGQPQHF	TGTGCCAGCAGCTTAGAGGCCAGCGGGCAGCCCCAGCATTTT
TRBV4-1	-	-	TRBJ1-5	CASSQGKSGVQPQHF	TGCGCCAGCAGCCAAGGAAAGTCAGGGGTTCAGCCCCAGCATTTT
TRBV30	-	-	TRBJ1-4	CAWSVSRPRGELFF	TGTGCCTGGAGTGTTTCCCGACCCCGTGGTGAACTGTTTTTT